The T cell receptor beta chain under discussion was sequenced for a study of blood T cell repertoires in COVID-19. About the research overall: Specimens from acute and convalescent COVID-19 originated in the United States, Italy and Spain. The cDNA or gDNA used as material had been derived from T cells, B-cell-depleted T cells, or PBMCs.

The CDR3 is 11 amino acids. Germline CDR1 reads SGHRS; CDR2 reads YFSETQ. Unmatched junction bases numbered 1, after V lost 8 bases and J lost 8 bases. Original handling: Estimation of nucleated cell counts relied on the amplification of reference gene primers. Measured with immunoSEQ multiplex PCR; TCRdb has only the in-frame clones, and not every one. That table furnishes V, J and clone size, whereas the DNA furnished D and trimming. This repertoire shows roughly 40,000 clones, about 79% found once; its top ten account for around 24%. The source material was peripheral blood. The chain joins TRBV5-1 to TRBJ1-6; 7 bases are shared with TRBD1. This receptor was identified in a human donor with acute or convalescent COVID-19. The donor label of this sample is uncertain. CDR3 bases: TGCGCCAGTGGGACAGATTCACCCCTCCACTTT. Its protein is CASGTDSPLHF. Full variable domain (rest looked up from reference TRBV5-1 and TRBJ1-6): KAGVTQTPRYLIKTRGQQVTLSCSPISGHRSVSWYQQTPGQGLQFLFEYFSETQRNKGNFPGRFSGRQFSNSRSEMNVSTLELGDSALYLCASGTDSPLHFGNGTRLTVT.